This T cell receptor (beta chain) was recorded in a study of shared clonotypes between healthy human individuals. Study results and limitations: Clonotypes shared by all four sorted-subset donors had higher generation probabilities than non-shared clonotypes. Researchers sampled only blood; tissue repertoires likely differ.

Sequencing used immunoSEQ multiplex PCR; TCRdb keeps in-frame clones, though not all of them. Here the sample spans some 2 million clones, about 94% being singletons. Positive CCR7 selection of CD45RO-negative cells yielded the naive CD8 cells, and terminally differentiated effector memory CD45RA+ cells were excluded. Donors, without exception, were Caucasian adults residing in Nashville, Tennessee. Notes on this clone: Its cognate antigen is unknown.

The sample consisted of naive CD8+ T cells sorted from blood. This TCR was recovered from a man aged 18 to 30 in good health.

CDR3 sequence (DNA): TGTGCCATCAGTGAGTCGCCGGGACAGGGGAACGAGCAGTACTTC. Residues: CAISESPGQGNEQYF. V is TRBV10-3 and J is TRBJ2-7; 10 bases agree with TRBD1. The length of the CDR3 is 15 residues. Trimming took 0 bases from V and 5 from J; bases not matched to a gene: 4. CDR1 and CDR2 (germline): ENHRY, SYGVKD.